The rows below give T cell receptor beta chains drawn from one sample of a study of shared clonotypes between healthy human individuals. TCRdb's copy holds only in-frame clones and misses some; the assay was immunoSEQ multiplex PCR. The sample includes roughly 2,000,000 clones, about 95% of them seen just once. The source material was naive CD8+ T cells sorted from blood. The receptor set was obtained from a man aged 18-30 years in good health. The CDR3 runs from the conserved cysteine through the conserved F or W. D genes are given only for firm matches. The listing skips clone size in some rows; elsewhere it reads once, few, many or a size class.

size: NA
D: NA
V: TRBV7-9
J: TRBJ1-2
DNA: TGTGCCAGCAGCTTAGGGACAGTTGGTTATGGCTACACCTTC
CDR3: CASSLGTVGYGYTF

size: few
D: NA
V: TRBV6-5
J: TRBJ1-4
DNA: TGTGCCAGCAGTTACTCGGTCGGGTTGAATGAAAAACTGTTTTTT
CDR3: CASSYSVGLNEKLFF

size: NA
D: NA
V: TRBV5-1
J: TRBJ1-1
DNA: TGCGCCAGCAGCTTGGGACTACCCACTGAAGCTTTCTTT
CDR3: CASSLGLPTEAFF

size: NA
D: NA
V: TRBV19
J: TRBJ1-6
DNA: TGTGCCAGTAGTACTTGGGGTTATTCACCCCTCCACTTT
CDR3: CASSTWGYSPLHF

size: NA
D: TRBD1
V: TRBV6-1
J: TRBJ2-2
DNA: TGTGCCAGCAGTGAATTAGGGGGCTACACCGGGGAGCTGTTTTTT
CDR3: CASSELGGYTGELFF

size: NA
D: TRBD1
V: TRBV5-6
J: TRBJ1-4
DNA: TGTGCCAGCGGGGAACAGGGGGAAGCTAATGAAAAACTGTTTTTT
CDR3: CASGEQGEANEKLFF

size: NA
D: NA
V: TRBV2
J: TRBJ2-3
DNA: TGTGCCAGCAGTGCCCGAGTATCCGATACGCAGTATTTT
CDR3: CASSARVSDTQYF

size: NA
D: NA
V: TRBV11-3
J: TRBJ2-2
DNA: TGTGCCAGCAGCTACTCGCGGGCCGGCACCGGGGAGCTGTTTTTT
CDR3: CASSYSRAGTGELFF

size: NA
D: NA
V: TRBV9
J: TRBJ1-1
DNA: TGTGCCAGCAGCGTAGTAGGGATCGAAGCTTTCTTT
CDR3: CASSVVGIEAFF

size: NA
D: NA
V: TRBV19
J: TRBJ2-1
DNA: TGTGCCAGTAGCTGGGGTGCCCAAACAGGTGAGCAGTTCTTC
CDR3: CASSWGAQTGEQFF

size: NA
D: NA
V: TRBV10-3
J: TRBJ2-2
DNA: TGTGCCATCAGTTTGGACAGCTATAACACCGGGGAGCTGTTTTTT
CDR3: CAISLDSYNTGELFF

size: NA
D: NA
V: TRBV5-6
J: TRBJ2-1
DNA: TGTGCCAGCAGCCCCGAGTTAGTTTCCTACAATGAGCAGTTCTTC
CDR3: CASSPELVSYNEQFF

size: NA
D: NA
V: TRBV11-2
J: TRBJ1-1
DNA: TGTGCCAGCAGCTTAGTGGTTGACACTGAAGCTTTCTTT
CDR3: CASSLVVDTEAFF

size: NA
D: NA
V: TRBV9
J: TRBJ1-2
DNA: TGTGCCAGCAGCGAAGGTCCCCGCTACACCTTC
CDR3: CASSEGPRYTF

size: NA
D: NA
V: TRBV9
J: TRBJ2-7
DNA: TGTGCCAGCGGGGACGGTTCCTACGAGCAGTACTTC
CDR3: CASGDGSYEQYF

size: NA
D: TRBD1
V: TRBV18
J: TRBJ2-7
DNA: TGTGCCAGCTCCCTGGGACAGGCCCTCGTCTACGAGCAGTACTTC
CDR3: CASSLGQALVYEQYF

size: NA
D: NA
V: TRBV29-1
J: TRBJ2-1
DNA: TGCAGCGTTGACCAGGGATGGAATGAGCAGTTCTTC
CDR3: CSVDQGWNEQFF

size: NA
D: NA
V: TRBV7-9
J: TRBJ2-7
DNA: TGTGCCAGCAGCAATGGAGACACCTACCCCTACGAGCAGTACTTC
CDR3: CASSNGDTYPYEQYF

size: NA
D: NA
V: TRBV4-1
J: TRBJ2-7
DNA: TGCGCCAGCAGCCCCACAGGGTTCTCCTACGAGCAGTACTTC
CDR3: CASSPTGFSYEQYF

size: NA
D: TRBD2
V: TRBV7-9
J: TRBJ2-7
DNA: TGTGCCAGCAGCAGCGAGCGGGAGGGCTACGAGCAGTACTTC
CDR3: CASSSEREGYEQYF

size: NA
D: NA
V: TRBV5-1
J: TRBJ2-5
DNA: TGCGCCAGCAGCTTAAAGGAACGAGAGACCCAGTACTTC
CDR3: CASSLKERETQYF

size: NA
D: NA
V: TRBV9
J: TRBJ2-5
DNA: TGTGCCAGCAGCGGGACAAACAGCCAAGAGACCCAGTACTTC
CDR3: CASSGTNSQETQYF

size: NA
D: TRBD1
V: TRBV19
J: TRBJ1-1
DNA: TGTGCCAGTAGTACCAGGACAGGGGACCCCACCATTAACACTGAAGCTTTCTTT
CDR3: CASSTRTGDPTINTEAFF

size: NA
D: NA
V: TRBV11-1
J: TRBJ2-5
DNA: TGTGCCAGCAGCTTAGGTGGACAGCCCTTGGGGGAGACCCAGTACTTC
CDR3: CASSLGGQPLGETQYF

size: once
D: NA
V: TRBV7-9
J: TRBJ1-4
DNA: TGTGCCAGCAGCCCACCCCTTCGGGGAACCAATGAAAAACTGTTTTTT
CDR3: CASSPPLRGTNEKLFF

size: NA
D: NA
V: TRBV28
J: TRBJ1-6
DNA: TGTGCCAGCAGTTCCCCTTGGGTGACGGGACGTTCGGGGTCGAGTAATAATTCACCCCTCCACTTT
CDR3: CASSSPWVTGRSGSSNNSPLHF

size: NA
D: NA
V: TRBV5-1
J: TRBJ2-7
DNA: TGCGCCAGCAGCTATACAGGCGGCTCCTCCTACGAGCAGTACTTC
CDR3: CASSYTGGSSYEQYF

size: NA
D: NA
V: TRBV30
J: TRBJ2-5
DNA: TGTGCCTATGAAGGGATCTTGCGCGAGACCCAGTACTTC
CDR3: CAYEGILRETQYF

size: NA
D: TRBD1
V: TRBV6-1
J: TRBJ2-7
DNA: TGTGCCAGCAGTGAAATATTAACAGGGGGCTACGAGCAGTACTTC
CDR3: CASSEILTGGYEQYF

size: NA
D: NA
V: TRBV5-4
J: TRBJ2-7
DNA: TGTGCCAGCTCAAACGAGGGTGGCGAGCAGTACTTC
CDR3: CASSNEGGEQYF